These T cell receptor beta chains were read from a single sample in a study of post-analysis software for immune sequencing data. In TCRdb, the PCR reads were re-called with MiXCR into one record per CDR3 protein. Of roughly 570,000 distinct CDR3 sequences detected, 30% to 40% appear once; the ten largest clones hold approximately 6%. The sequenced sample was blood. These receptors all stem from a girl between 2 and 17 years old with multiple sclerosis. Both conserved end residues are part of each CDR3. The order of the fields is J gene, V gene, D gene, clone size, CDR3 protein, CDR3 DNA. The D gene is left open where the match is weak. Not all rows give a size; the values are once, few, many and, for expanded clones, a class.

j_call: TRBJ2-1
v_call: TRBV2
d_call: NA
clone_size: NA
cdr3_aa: CASCVEEQFF
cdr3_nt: TGTGCCAGCTGCGTCGAAGAGCAGTTCTTC

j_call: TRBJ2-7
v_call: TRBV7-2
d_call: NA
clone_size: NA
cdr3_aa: CASSHPGREQYF
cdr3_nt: TGTGCCAGCAGCCATCCTGGCCGCGAGCAGTACTTC

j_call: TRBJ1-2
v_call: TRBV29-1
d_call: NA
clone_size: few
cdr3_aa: CSALQQGDYGYTF
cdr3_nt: TGCAGCGCCCTACAACAGGGCGACTATGGCTACACCTTC

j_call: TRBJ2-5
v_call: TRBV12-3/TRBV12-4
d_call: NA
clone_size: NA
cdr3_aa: CASSSLPPGQETQYF
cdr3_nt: TGTGCCAGCAGTTCCCTGCCCCCAGGTCAAGAGACCCAGTACTTC

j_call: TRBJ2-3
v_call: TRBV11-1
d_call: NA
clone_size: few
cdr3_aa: CASSLRDSSEGAQYF
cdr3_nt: TGTGCCAGCAGCTTACGGGACTCGAGCGAGGGAGCGCAGTATTTT

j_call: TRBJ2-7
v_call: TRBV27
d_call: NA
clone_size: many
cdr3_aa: CASSLASSYEQYF
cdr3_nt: TGTGCCAGCAGTTTGGCTAGCAGCTACGAGCAGTACTTC

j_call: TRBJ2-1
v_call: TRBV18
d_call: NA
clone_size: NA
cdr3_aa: CASSPGSANVLINEQFF
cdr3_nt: TGTGCCAGCTCACCAGGGAGCGCAAACGTCTTGATCAATGAGCAGTTCTTC

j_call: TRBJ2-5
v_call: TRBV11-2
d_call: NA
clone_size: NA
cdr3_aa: CASSPRTSSQYF
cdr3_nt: TGTGCCAGCAGCCCCCGTACTAGTTCCCAGTACTTC

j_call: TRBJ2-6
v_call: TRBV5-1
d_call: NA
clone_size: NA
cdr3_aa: CASSLEQFSGANVLTF
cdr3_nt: TGCGCCAGCAGCTTGGAACAGTTCTCTGGGGCCAACGTCCTGACTTTC

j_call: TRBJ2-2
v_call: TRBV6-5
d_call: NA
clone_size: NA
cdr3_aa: CASSWGAGTANTGELFF
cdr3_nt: TGTGCCAGCAGTTGGGGCGCCGGGACGGCGAACACCGGGGAGCTGTTTTTT

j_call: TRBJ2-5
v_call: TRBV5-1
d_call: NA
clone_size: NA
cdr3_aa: CASSLYRETQYF
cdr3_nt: TGCGCCAGCAGCTTGTATAGAGAGACCCAGTACTTC

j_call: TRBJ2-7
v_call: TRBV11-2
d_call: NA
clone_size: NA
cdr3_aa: CASSYVQGSSYEQYF
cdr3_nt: TGTGCCAGCAGCTATGTTCAGGGTTCGAGCTACGAGCAGTACTTC

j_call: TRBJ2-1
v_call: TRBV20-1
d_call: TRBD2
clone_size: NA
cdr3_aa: CSAFGLARAGVDNEQFF
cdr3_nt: TGCAGTGCTTTTGGACTAGCGCGTGCGGGGGTAGACAATGAGCAGTTCTTC

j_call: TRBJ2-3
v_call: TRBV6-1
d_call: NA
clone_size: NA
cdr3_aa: CASSGLPTSTLGDTQYF
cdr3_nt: TGTGCCAGCAGTGGTCTCCCCACTAGCACCTTAGGGGATACGCAGTATTTT

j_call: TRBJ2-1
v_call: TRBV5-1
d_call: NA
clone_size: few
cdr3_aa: CASSPAGPVNEQFF
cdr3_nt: TGCGCCAGCAGCCCGGCGGGGCCCGTCAATGAGCAGTTCTTC

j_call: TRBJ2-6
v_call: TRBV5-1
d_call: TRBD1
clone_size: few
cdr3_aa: CASSLSPGQGGSGANVLTF
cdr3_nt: TGCGCCAGCAGCTTGAGCCCCGGACAGGGCGGTTCTGGGGCCAACGTCCTGACTTTC

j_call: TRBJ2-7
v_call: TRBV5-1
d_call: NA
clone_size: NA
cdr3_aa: CASSWDGYEQYF
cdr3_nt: TGCGCCAGCAGCTGGGACGGTTACGAGCAGTACTTC

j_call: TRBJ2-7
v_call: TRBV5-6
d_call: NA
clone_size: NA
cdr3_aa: CASSLLAVSYEQYF
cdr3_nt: TGTGCCAGCAGCTTGCTGGCGGTATCCTACGAGCAGTACTTC

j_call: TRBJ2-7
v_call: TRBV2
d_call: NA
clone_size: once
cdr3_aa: CASSKEGYSYEQYF
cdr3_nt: TGTGCCAGCTCCAAGGAGGGGTACTCCTACGAGCAGTACTTC

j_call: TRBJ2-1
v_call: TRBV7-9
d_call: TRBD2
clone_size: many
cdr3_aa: CASSLEETSLGNEQFF
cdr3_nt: TGTGCCAGCAGCTTAGAGGAGACTAGCCTCGGGAATGAGCAGTTCTTC

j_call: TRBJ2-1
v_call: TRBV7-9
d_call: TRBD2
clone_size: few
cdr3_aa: CASSPTSGGAHYNEQFF
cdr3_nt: TGTGCCAGCAGCCCAACTAGCGGGGGGGCGCACTACAATGAGCAGTTCTTC

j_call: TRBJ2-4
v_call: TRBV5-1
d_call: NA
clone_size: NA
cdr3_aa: CASSLKGGVYIQYF
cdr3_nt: TGCGCCAGCAGCTTAAAAGGGGGGGTATACATTCAGTACTTC

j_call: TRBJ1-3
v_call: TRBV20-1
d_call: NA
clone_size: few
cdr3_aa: CSAREVPLLGDTIYF
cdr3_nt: TGCAGTGCGAGGGAGGTGCCGTTGCTGGGGGACACCATATATTTT

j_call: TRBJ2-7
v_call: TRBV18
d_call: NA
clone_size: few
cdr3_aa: CASSSPGPEQYF
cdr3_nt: TGTGCCAGCTCATCCCCCGGTCCCGAGCAGTACTTC

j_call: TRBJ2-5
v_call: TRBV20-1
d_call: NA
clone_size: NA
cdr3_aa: CSASGVAETQYF
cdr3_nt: TGCAGTGCTAGTGGGGTCGCAGAGACCCAGTACTTC

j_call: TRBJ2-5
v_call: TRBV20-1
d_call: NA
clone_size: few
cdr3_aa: CSANRLETQYF
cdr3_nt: TGCAGTGCTAACAGATTGGAGACCCAGTACTTC

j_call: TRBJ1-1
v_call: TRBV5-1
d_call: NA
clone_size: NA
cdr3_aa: CASSLGSSTEAFF
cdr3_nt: TGCGCCAGCAGCTTGGGGTCTTCAACTGAAGCTTTCTTT

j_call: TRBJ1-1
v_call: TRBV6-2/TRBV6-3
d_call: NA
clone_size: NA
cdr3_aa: CASSKTRNTEAFF
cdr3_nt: TGTGCCAGCTCAAAGACGAGGAACACTGAAGCTTTCTTT

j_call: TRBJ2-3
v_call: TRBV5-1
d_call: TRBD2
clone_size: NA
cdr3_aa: CASSPRLAGGMADTQYF
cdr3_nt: TGCGCCAGCAGCCCGCGACTAGCGGGGGGGATGGCAGATACGCAGTATTTT

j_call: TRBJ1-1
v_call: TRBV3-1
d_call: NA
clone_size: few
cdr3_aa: CASSQVDRSNTEAFF
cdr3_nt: TGTGCCAGCAGCCAAGTCGACAGGTCGAACACTGAAGCTTTCTTT

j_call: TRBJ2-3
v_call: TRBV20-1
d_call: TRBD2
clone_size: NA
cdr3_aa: CSASKGLAGGLRDRDTQYF
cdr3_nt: TGCAGTGCTAGTAAGGGCCTGGCGGGGGGGCTTCGAGATCGAGATACGCAGTATTTT

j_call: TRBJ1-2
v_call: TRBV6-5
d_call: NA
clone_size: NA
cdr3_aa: CASSYSRGSNYGYTF
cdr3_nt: TGTGCCAGCAGTTACTCAAGGGGCTCTAACTATGGCTACACCTTC

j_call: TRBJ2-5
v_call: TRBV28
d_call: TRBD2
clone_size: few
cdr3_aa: CASSLSASGGQETQYF
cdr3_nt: TGTGCCAGCAGTTTATCGGCTAGCGGGGGGCAAGAGACCCAGTACTTC

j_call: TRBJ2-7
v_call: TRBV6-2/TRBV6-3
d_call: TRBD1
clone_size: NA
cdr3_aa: CASSYPGTGVYEQYF
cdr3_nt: TGTGCCAGCAGTTACCCCGGGACAGGGGTCTACGAGCAGTACTTC

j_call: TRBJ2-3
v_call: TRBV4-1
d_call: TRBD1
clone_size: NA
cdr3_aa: CASSQGARQGGTDTQYF
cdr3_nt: TGCGCCAGCAGCCAAGGCGCTAGACAGGGAGGCACAGATACGCAGTATTTT

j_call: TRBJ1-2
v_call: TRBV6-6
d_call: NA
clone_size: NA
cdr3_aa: CARSTRWEGPYGYTF
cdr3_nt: TGTGCCCGCAGTACAAGATGGGAGGGGCCCTATGGCTACACCTTC

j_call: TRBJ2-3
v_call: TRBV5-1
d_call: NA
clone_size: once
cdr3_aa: CASSLANSYRETDTQYF
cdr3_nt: TGCGCCAGCAGCTTGGCCAATTCCTACAGGGAGACAGATACGCAGTATTTT